This T cell receptor (beta chain) was found in a study of blood T cell repertoires in COVID-19. Looking at the study overall: Both acute and convalescent COVID-19 samples were obtained from the United States, Italy and Spain.

Per the study methods: Estimation of nucleated cell counts relied on the amplification of reference gene primers. Repertoires were generated with immunoSEQ multiplex PCR, while TCRdb's copy carries only in-frame clones and drops some. The V and J calls and clone size were taken over from that table, and D and trimming were inferred from the DNA. This table has 200,000 to 250,000 clones, under 90% appearing once. Germline V lookup: CDR1 MNHEY, CDR2 SVGEGT. The V end was cut by 2 bases, the J end by 5 bases, with 10 bases between. The CDR3 contains 14 residues. The chain uses TRBV6-2 or TRBV6-3 and TRBJ2-1, with a tentative D call TRBD1 (5 bases). This sequence was found in a woman of 80 years or more with active or convalescent COVID-19. The specimen was peripheral blood. The DNA of the CDR3 is TGTGCCAGCAGTTACCGACAGAGTAACAATGAGCAGTTCTTC. Its protein product is CASSYRQSNNEQFF.